This T cell receptor beta chain was sequenced for a study of beta chain features in type 1 diabetes. This clone was detected a few times. The CDR3 extends over 11 amino acids. Trimming removed 8 bases at V and 4 bases at J, with 9 bases between. CDR1 is MDHEN, CDR2 SYDVKM, per germline. Reverse transcribing all isolated RNA meant expressed TCRB transcripts were sequenced. Clones were sequenced by immunoSEQ multiplex PCR, and TCRdb holds only the in-frame ones, with some missing. Of roughly 290,000 clones listed, under 8.5% are singletons. In all sorted populations, purity surpassed 95%. The chain recombines TRBV28 with TRBJ2-7; the D gene could be TRBD1 or TRBD2 (5 bases each). Sequencing was done on a sample of central memory CD4+ T cells from blood. The receptor's source is a woman aged 18-30 years in good health. Here the CDR3 DNA reads TGTGCCAGCGGGACCAATTACGAGCAGTACGTC. Translated: CASGTNYEQYV.